These 30 T cell receptor beta chains were sequenced from one sample in a study of cytomegalovirus exposure and HLA in healthy donors. PCR primers comprised 60 Vbeta and 13 Jbeta primers. Generated by immunoSEQ multiplex PCR, the TCRdb table keeps only in-frame clones and is missing some. This sample has under 110,000 clones, with over 70% found just once. The sequencing input was PBMCs. The receptors come from a male donor in good health and CMV-seropositive.

The genes are TRBV7-9 and TRBJ1-2; 8 bases agree with TRBD1. Losses at the gene ends were 4 bases for V and 3 bases for J; bases not matched to a gene: 4. CDR1 is SEHNR, CDR2 FQNEAQ, per germline (reference sequence). The CDR3 length is 14 residues. For the CDR3, the DNA is TGTGCCAGCAGCTACCGACAGGGGCACTATGGCTACACCTTC. Its translation: CASSYRQGHYGYTF.

The CDR3: CASSHWTDTDTQYF. The CDR3, as DNA: TGTGCCAGCAGCCACTGGACTGACACAGATACGCAGTATTTT. This rearrangement joins TRBV7-3 to TRBJ2-3; D possibly corresponds to TRBD2 (5 bases). Germline V gene data show CDR1 as SGHTA and CDR2 as FQGTGA. The CDR3 is 14 amino acids. Trimming took 5 bases from V and 2 from J, leaving 11 bases between them.

The chain uses TRBV18 and TRBJ1-1, with no clear D. The V and J ends lost 3 bases and 8 bases respectively, with 16 bases between them. Germline CDR1 reads KGHSH; CDR2 reads LQKENI. The CDR3 totals 14 residues. The CDR3 coding sequence is TGTGCCAGCTCACCGGATAACAGCCGAACGGAAGCTTTCTTT. Translation: CASSPDNSRTEAFF. The whole variable domain, filled in from reference TRBV18 and TRBJ1-1, reads NAGVMQNPRHLVRRRGQEARLRCSPMKGHSHVYWYRQLPEEGLKFMVYLQKENIIDESGMPKERFSAEFPKEGPSILRIQQVVRGDSAAYFCASSPDNSRTEAFFGQGTRLTVV.

This chain joins TRBV4-3 and TRBJ1-4; 12 bases align to TRBD1. Germline assignment: CDR1 LGHNA and CDR2 YSLEER. The CDR3 length is 17 residues. V shed 0 bases, J shed 13 bases, and the junction held 12 bases outside the gene matches. CDR3 in DNA: TGCGCCAGCAGCCAAGATAGTCCGGGACAGGGGGCGACTGGACTGTTTTTT. Its protein product is CASSQDSPGQGATGLFF.

The rearrangement uses TRBV28 and TRBJ2-3; D is possibly TRBD1 (5 bases). Trimming took 5 bases from V and 2 from J, leaving 14 bases between them. The germline V gene encodes CDR1 MDHEN and CDR2 SYDVKM. This CDR3 has 15 amino acids. CDR3 sequence: CASSVQMTATDTQYF. CDR3 in DNA: TGTGCCAGCAGTGTGCAAATGACAGCCACAGATACGCAGTATTTT.

This chain links TRBV28 with TRBJ2-1; TRBD1 aligns across 9 bases. Germline V lookup: CDR1 MDHEN, CDR2 SYDVKM. The CDR3 covers 15 residues. Trimming cost V 5 bases and J 8 bases; bases outside gene matches: 10. The DNA for the CDR3 is TGTGCCAGCAGTGTGGGCGGGACAGGGTCCCATGAGCAGTTCTTC. The encoded protein is CASSVGGTGSHEQFF.

This rearrangement joins TRBV5-4 to TRBJ2-7, with TRBD1 matching 9 bases. Per germline, CDR1 SGHNT and CDR2 YYREEE (reference sequence). The CDR3 runs 16 residues. V shed 4 bases and J 3 bases; nucleotides not matched to a gene: 11. For the CDR3, the DNA is TGTGCCAGCAGCCCGCTCCCCACAGGGGGCGGCTACGAGCAGTACTTC. Translation gives CASSPLPTGGGYEQYF.

This clone was counted a single time. The rearrangement links TRBV4-1 to TRBJ1-2; D is unclear. The CDR3 consists of 17 residues. Germline CDR1 and CDR2: MGHRA and YSYEKL. Trimming removed 1 base at V and 0 bases at J, with 15 bases between. The CDR3 loop reads CASSQGPPQLANYGYTF. Written as DNA, the CDR3 is TGCGCCAGCAGCCAAGGCCCGCCGCAACTAGCTAACTATGGCTACACCTTC.

This chain joins TRBV4-3 and TRBJ2-7, with D maybe TRBD2 (5 bases). Germline assignment: CDR1 LGHNA and CDR2 YSLEER. V lost 4 bases and J 1 base, leaving 14 bases between the germline ends. The CDR3 loop spans 15 amino acids. The CDR3 region has the DNA TGCGCCAGCAGCCTTACCTCCGGGAAATCCTACGAGCAGTACTTC. Amino acids: CASSLTSGKSYEQYF.

The V gene is TRBV7-9, the J gene TRBJ2-7; D is perhaps TRBD2 (6 bases). V was shortened by 5 bases and J by 7 bases, with 18 bases between the two germline ends. The germline CDR1 and CDR2 sequences are SEHNR and FQNEAQ (reference sequence). The CDR3 runs to 14 residues. CDR3 region: CASSPFGGAGEQYF. CDR3 in DNA: TGTGCCAGCAGCCCGTTTGGAGGGGCGGGGGAGCAGTACTTC.

This rearrangement joins TRBV4-2 to TRBJ2-1; the match to TRBD2 covers 10 bases. V shed 2 bases and J 0 bases; nucleotides not matched to a gene: 7. This CDR3 spans 18 amino acids. Germline V gene sequence: CDR1 LGHNA, CDR2 YNFKEQ. In DNA, the CDR3 is TGTGCCAGCAGCCAATACAAGCGGGGGGGCATCTCCTACAATGAGCAGTTCTTC. This translates into CASSQYKRGGISYNEQFF.

Note on this clone: An end of the junction differs from the germline gene, which may be a read error. V is TRBV4-3 and J is TRBJ2-1; possibly TRBD2 for D (6 bases). The CDR3 sequence is 17 residues long. CDR1 LGHNA and CDR2 YSLEER come from the germline V gene. The CDR3 reads CANSQDLVEGRSNEQFF. The CDR3 DNA is TGCGCCAACAGCCAAGACCTTGTGGAGGGCCGATCCAATGAGCAGTTCTTC.

The chain is built from TRBV4-3 and TRBJ2-7; 8 nucleotides match TRBD2. After removal of 0 bases from V and 2 bases from J, the junction contained 3 bases not matched to a gene. CDR1 LGHNA and CDR2 YSLEER come from the germline V gene. The CDR3 length is 15 residues. The CDR3 coding sequence is TGCGCCAGCAGCCAAGATTCGGGGGGGGCCTACGAGCAGTACTTC. Its translation: CASSQDSGGAYEQYF.

The chain joins TRBV11-2 to TRBJ2-1; 10 bases agree with TRBD2. The germline CDR1 and CDR2 sequences are SGHAT and FQNNGV. J lost 6 bases, V lost 6 bases, and 2 bases had no gene match. The CDR3 totals 13 residues. DNA of the CDR3: TGTGCCAGCAGGCTAGCGGGGGTCAATGAGCAGTTCTTC. This sequence encodes CASRLAGVNEQFF.

The rearrangement links TRBV2 to TRBJ1-2; 8 bases map to TRBD1. The CDR3 has 12 residues. With 8 bases clipped from V and 8 bases from J, the junction kept 7 bases outside the gene matches. From germline, CDR1 is SNHLY and CDR2 FYNNEI. The CDR3 DNA follows: TGTGCCAGCTATGACAGGGGAGAAGGCTACACCTTC. The encoded protein is CASYDRGEGYTF.

A single count supports this clone. This chain connects TRBV4-2 to TRBJ2-1; 9 bases map to TRBD2. The germline CDR1 and CDR2 sequences are LGHNA and YNFKEQ. The V and J ends lost 4 bases and 7 bases, in that order; junction bases with no gene match: 11. CDR3 length: 16 residues. As DNA, the CDR3 is TGTGCCAGCAGCCCCAGGCCAGCGGGGGGACAAAATGAGCAGTTCTTC. Its protein is CASSPRPAGGQNEQFF.

The chain employs TRBV27 and TRBJ2-7; 8 bases match TRBD2. Germline CDR1 is MNHEY and CDR2 is SMNVEV (reference sequence). This CDR3 spans 13 amino acids. V was pared by 2 bases and J by 6 bases, with 3 bases of the junction left unmatched. CDR3 coding DNA: TGTGCCAGCAGTTTAGCGGGAGGTGCCGAGCAGTACTTC. It is translated as CASSLAGGAEQYF.

This clone was observed once. The chain has TRBV5-1 and TRBJ2-2, with TRBD1 matching over 8 bases. The CDR3 contains 15 residues. Trimming cost V 3 bases and J 0 bases; bases outside gene matches: 1. Germline V gives CDR1 SGHRS, CDR2 YFSETQ. The CDR3 region is CASSSDRANTGELFF. The CDR3 DNA sequence: TGCGCCAGCAGCTCGGACAGGGCGAACACCGGGGAGCTGTTTTTT.

The chain uses TRBV4-3 and TRBJ2-7; TRBD1 matches at 8 bases. V lost 4 bases to trimming and J lost 0 bases; unmatched junction nucleotides: 2. Germline values: CDR1 LGHNA, CDR2 YSLEER. This CDR3 is 14 amino acids long. CDR3 nucleotide sequence: TGCGCCAGCAGCCCCGGGACAGGCTCCTACGAGCAGTACTTC. Its protein product is CASSPGTGSYEQYF.

This clone was seen only once. V and J are TRBV9 and TRBJ2-7, with D perhaps TRBD1 (5 bases). The V end was cut by 0 bases, the J end by 6 bases, with 10 bases between. Germline-derived CDR1 and CDR2 are SGDLS and YYNGEE. This CDR3 is built from 13 residues. The CDR3 loop reads CASSVGQGSEQYF. DNA of the CDR3: TGTGCCAGCAGCGTAGGGCAGGGTTCCGAGCAGTACTTC.

This clone was counted between two and nine times. V and J are TRBV7-9 and TRBJ2-1, with TRBD2 identical over 8 bases. There are 15 residues in the CDR3. Per the germline V gene, CDR1 is SEHNR and CDR2 is FQNEAQ (reference sequence). With V trimmed by 6 bases and J by 0 bases, 4 bases remained unmatched. The CDR3: CASSQSGSSYNEQFF. The CDR3 DNA reads TGTGCCAGCAGTCAGAGCGGGAGCTCCTACAATGAGCAGTTCTTC.

This clone was picked up one time. V and J are TRBV6-5 and TRBJ1-2; D uncertain. With 7 bases removed from V and 8 bases from J, the gap between germline ends came to 14 bases. This CDR3 comprises 12 residues. Germline CDR1 reads MNHEY; CDR2 reads SVGAGI. The CDR3 spells CASTPGVGGYTF. CDR3 bases: TGTGCCAGCACCCCGGGAGTCGGGGGCTACACCTTC.

This clone was counted only a few times. This chain uses TRBV5-1 with TRBJ2-7, with 11 bases lining up with TRBD2. CDR3 length: 15 amino acids. V lost 4 bases to trimming and J lost 2 bases; unmatched junction nucleotides: 5. Germline lookup yields CDR1 SGHRS and CDR2 YFSETQ. CDR3 DNA sequence: TGCGCCAGCAGCCCCACTAGCGGGGGACCCTACGAGCAGTACTTC. As protein: CASSPTSGGPYEQYF.

This clone was seen just once. The chain has TRBV18 and TRBJ1-6; perhaps TRBD1 as D (5 bases). Between the trimmed V and J ends, which lost 5 bases and 14 bases, there was a span of 13 bases. CDR1 is KGHSH and CDR2 is LQKENI in the germline V gene. This CDR3 contains 12 residues. The CDR3 bases are TGTGCCAGCTCAACCACCGAAGGGGCCCTCCACTTT. Protein: CASSTTEGALHF.

V usage is TRBV7-2 and J usage is TRBJ1-1; 8 nucleotides match TRBD1. Germline CDR1 is SGHTA and CDR2 is FQGNSA. V shed 6 bases, J shed 6 bases, and the junction held 6 bases outside the gene matches. This CDR3 region has 13 residues. CDR3 coding DNA: TGTGCCAGCAGACGGACAGGGTTCGCTGAAGCTTTCTTT. It codes for CASRRTGFAEAFF. Using reference TRBV7-2 and TRBJ1-1 for the parts outside the CDR3, the full variable domain is GAGVSQSPSNKVTEKGKDVELRCDPISGHTALYWYRQSLGQGLEFLIYFQGNSAPDKSGLPSDRFSAERTGGSVSTLTIQRTQQEDSAVYLCASRRTGFAEAFFGQGTRLTVV.

This sequence joins TRBV30 and TRBJ1-1, with D unclear. Between the trimmed V and J ends, which lost 4 bases and 2 bases, there was a span of 8 bases. This CDR3 is 12 amino acids long. Germline CDR1 reads GTSNPN; CDR2 reads SVGIG (reference sequence). The DNA of the CDR3 is TGTGCCTGGACCAGGAATAACACTGAAGCTTTCTTT. Translated, it gives CAWTRNNTEAFF.

The chain couples TRBV18 to TRBJ1-6; the match to TRBD1 covers 8 bases. CDR1 is KGHSH, CDR2 LQKENI, per germline. This CDR3 is built from 13 residues. V lost 6 bases to trimming and J lost 10 bases; unmatched junction nucleotides: 5. CDR3 nucleotides: TGTGCCAGCTCGGAGACAGGGGACTCACCCCTCCACTTT. It codes for CASSETGDSPLHF.

The V and J genes are TRBV4-3 and TRBJ2-7; D is unclear. Germline loops: CDR1 LGHNA, CDR2 YSLEER. This CDR3 has 14 residues. Trimming left V 2 bases short and J 6 bases short, with 14 bases between. Here the CDR3 reads CASSQYPGLSEQYF. CDR3 in DNA: TGCGCCAGCAGCCAATATCCAGGTCTCTCCGAGCAGTACTTC.

V is TRBV7-3 and J is TRBJ2-3; 10 positions match TRBD1. V was pared by 5 bases and J by 1 base, with 3 bases of the junction left unmatched. Germline-derived CDR1 and CDR2 are SGHTA and FQGTGA. The CDR3 covers 15 residues. CDR3 nucleotide sequence: TGTGCCAGCAGCCGACAGGGGGCAGGCACAGATACGCAGTATTTT. Translating it yields CASSRQGAGTDTQYF.

V is TRBV5-1 and J is TRBJ1-2; no firm D call. The germline CDR1 and CDR2 sequences are SGHRS and YFSETQ. Trimming took 3 bases from V and 4 from J, leaving 19 bases between them. The CDR3 loop spans 16 amino acids. The CDR3, as DNA: TGCGCCAGCAGCTCCCCCGGAGAAGATGTGGGCTATGGCTACACCTTC. Translating it yields CASSSPGEDVGYGYTF. Full variable domain (outside the CDR3, taken from reference TRBV5-1 and TRBJ1-2): KAGVTQTPRYLIKTRGQQVTLSCSPISGHRSVSWYQQTPGQGLQFLFEYFSETQRNKGNFPGRFSGRQFSNSRSEMNVSTLELGDSALYLCASSSPGEDVGYGYTFGSGTRLTVV.